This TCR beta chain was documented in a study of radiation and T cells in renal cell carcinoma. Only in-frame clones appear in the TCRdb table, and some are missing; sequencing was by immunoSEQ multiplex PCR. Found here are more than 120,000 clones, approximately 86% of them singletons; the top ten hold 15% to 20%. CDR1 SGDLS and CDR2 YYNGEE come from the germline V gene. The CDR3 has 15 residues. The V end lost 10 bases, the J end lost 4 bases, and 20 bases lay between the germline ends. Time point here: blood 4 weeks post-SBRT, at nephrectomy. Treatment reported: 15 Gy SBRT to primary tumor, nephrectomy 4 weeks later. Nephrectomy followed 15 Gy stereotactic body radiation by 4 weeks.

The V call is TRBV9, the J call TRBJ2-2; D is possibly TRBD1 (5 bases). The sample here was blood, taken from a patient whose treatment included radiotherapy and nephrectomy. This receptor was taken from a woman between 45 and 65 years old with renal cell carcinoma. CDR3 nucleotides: TGTGCCTGCTCCCCCACAGGAGTCAGCACCGGGGAGCTGTTTTTT. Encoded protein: CACSPTGVSTGELFF. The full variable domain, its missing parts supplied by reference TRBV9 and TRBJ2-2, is DSGVTQTPKHLITATGQRVTLRCSPRSGDLSVYWYQQSLDQGLQFLIQYYNGEERAKGNILERFSAQQFPDLHSELNLSSLELGDSALYFCACSPTGVSTGELFFGEGSRLTVL.